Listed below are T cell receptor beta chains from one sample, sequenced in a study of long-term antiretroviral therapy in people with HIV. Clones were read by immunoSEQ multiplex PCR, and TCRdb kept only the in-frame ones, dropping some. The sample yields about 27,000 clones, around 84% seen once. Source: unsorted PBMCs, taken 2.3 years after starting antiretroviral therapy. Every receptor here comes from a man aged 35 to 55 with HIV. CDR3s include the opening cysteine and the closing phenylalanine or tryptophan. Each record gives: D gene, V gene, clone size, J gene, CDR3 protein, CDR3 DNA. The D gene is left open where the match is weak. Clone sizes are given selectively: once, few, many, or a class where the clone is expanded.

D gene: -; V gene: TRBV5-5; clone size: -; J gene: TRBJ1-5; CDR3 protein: CASSLALGLGQPQHF; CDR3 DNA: TGTGCCAGCAGCTTGGCCCTGGGATTGGGTCAGCCCCAGCATTTT
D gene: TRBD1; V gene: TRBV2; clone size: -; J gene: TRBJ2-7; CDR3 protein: CASSEVGRGSSHEQYF; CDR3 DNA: TGTGCCAGCAGTGAAGTGGGCAGGGGGTCATCCCACGAGCAGTACTTC
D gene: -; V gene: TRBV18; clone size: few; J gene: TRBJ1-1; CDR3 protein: CASSPGLAGDTEAFF; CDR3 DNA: TGTGCCAGCTCACCAGGTTTGGCAGGGGACACTGAAGCTTTCTTT
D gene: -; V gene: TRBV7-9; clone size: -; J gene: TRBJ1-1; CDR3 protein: CASSLDMNTEAFF; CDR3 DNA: TGTGCCAGCAGCCTTGATATGAACACTGAAGCTTTCTTT
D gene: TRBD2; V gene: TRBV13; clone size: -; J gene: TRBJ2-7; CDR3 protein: CASSGGTSGSYEQYF; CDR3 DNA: TGTGCCAGCAGCGGCGGGACTAGCGGGAGTTACGAGCAGTACTTC
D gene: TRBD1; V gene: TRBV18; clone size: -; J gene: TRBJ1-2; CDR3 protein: CASSPGQGVNYGYTF; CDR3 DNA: TGTGCCAGCTCACCCGGACAGGGGGTCAACTATGGCTACACCTTC
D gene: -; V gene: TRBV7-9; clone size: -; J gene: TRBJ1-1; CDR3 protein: CASSQGGTEAFF; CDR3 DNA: TGTGCCAGCAGCCAGGGTGGGACTGAAGCTTTCTTT
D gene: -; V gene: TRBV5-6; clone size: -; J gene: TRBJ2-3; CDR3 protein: CASSPSTDTQYF; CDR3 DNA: TGTGCCAGCAGCCCGAGCACAGATACGCAGTATTTT
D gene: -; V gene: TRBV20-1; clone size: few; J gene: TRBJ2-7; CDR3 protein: CSAFHGYEQYF; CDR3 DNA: TGCAGTGCTTTCCACGGCTACGAGCAGTACTTC
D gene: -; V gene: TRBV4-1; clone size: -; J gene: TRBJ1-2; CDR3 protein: CASSQQGGYTF; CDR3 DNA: TGCGCCAGCAGCCAGCAAGGTGGCTACACCTTC
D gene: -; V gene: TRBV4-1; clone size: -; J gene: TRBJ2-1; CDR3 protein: CASSQDAGDYNEQFF; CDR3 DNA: TGCGCCAGCAGCCAAGATGCAGGGGACTACAATGAGCAGTTCTTC
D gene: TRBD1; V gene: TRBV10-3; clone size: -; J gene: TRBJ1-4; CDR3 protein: CAISATTGVELFF; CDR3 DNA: TGTGCCATCAGTGCAACAACAGGGGTCGAACTGTTTTTT
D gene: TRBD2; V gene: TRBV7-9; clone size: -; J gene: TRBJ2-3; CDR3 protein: CASSPGLGSDTQYF; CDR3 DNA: TGTGCCAGCAGCCCGGGACTAGGTTCAGATACGCAGTATTTT
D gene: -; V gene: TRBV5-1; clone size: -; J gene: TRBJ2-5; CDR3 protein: CASRTDQEETQYF; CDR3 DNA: TGCGCCAGCCGAACGGACCAAGAGGAGACCCAGTACTTC
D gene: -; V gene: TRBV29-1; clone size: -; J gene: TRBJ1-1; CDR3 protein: CSVEGQNPKNTEAFF; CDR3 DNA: TGCAGCGTTGAAGGGCAGAACCCGAAGAACACTGAAGCTTTCTTT
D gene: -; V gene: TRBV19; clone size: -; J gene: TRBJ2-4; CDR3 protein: CASSIGRVAKNIQYF; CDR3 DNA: TGTGCCAGTAGTATTGGAAGGGTAGCCAAAAACATTCAGTACTTC
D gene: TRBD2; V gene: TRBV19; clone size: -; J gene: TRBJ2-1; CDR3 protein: CASISGGAGNEQFF; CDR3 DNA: TGTGCCAGTATAAGCGGGGGGGCCGGCAATGAGCAGTTCTTC
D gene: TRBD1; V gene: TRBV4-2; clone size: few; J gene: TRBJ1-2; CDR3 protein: CASSQDWQGARGYTF; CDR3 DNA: TGTGCCAGCAGCCAAGATTGGCAGGGGGCGCGGGGCTACACCTTC
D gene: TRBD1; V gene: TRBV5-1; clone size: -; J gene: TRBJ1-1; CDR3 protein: CASVGQGSEAFF; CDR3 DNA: TGCGCCAGCGTGGGACAGGGATCTGAAGCTTTCTTT
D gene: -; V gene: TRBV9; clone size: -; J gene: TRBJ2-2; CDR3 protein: CASSVVGGNGGELFF; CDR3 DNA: TGTGCCAGCAGCGTAGTAGGAGGGAATGGCGGGGAGCTGTTTTTT